This paragraph covers one T cell receptor (beta chain) sequence. The data were obtained in a study of blood T cell repertoires in COVID-19. Looking at the study overall: Whether acute or convalescent, the COVID-19 samples came from the United States, Italy and Spain. In each case, the material was cDNA or gDNA derived from T cells, B-cell-depleted T cells, or PBMCs.

Germline lookup yields CDR1 MDHEN and CDR2 SYDVKM. The V and J ends lost 7 bases and 0 bases respectively, with 16 bases between them. CDR3 length: 16 amino acids. Produced via immunoSEQ multiplex PCR; TCRdb's table is partial and in-frame only. This sample has fewer than 200,000 clones; around 83% occur once, and the top ten carry around 7.5%. The source is a woman aged 55-70 years with acute or convalescent COVID-19. This chain joins TRBV28 and TRBJ1-5; no clear D. Material: peripheral blood. In DNA, the CDR3 is TGTGCCAGCACTCATCGAACAGACTATAGCAATCAGCCCCAGCATTTT. Translation gives CASTHRTDYSNQPQHF. Full variable domain (outside the CDR3, taken from reference TRBV28 and TRBJ1-5): DVKVTQSSRYLVKRTGEKVFLECVQDMDHENMFWYRQDPGLGLRLIYFSYDVKMKEKGDIPEGYSVSREKKERFSLILESASTNQTSMYLCASTHRTDYSNQPQHFGDGTRLSIL.